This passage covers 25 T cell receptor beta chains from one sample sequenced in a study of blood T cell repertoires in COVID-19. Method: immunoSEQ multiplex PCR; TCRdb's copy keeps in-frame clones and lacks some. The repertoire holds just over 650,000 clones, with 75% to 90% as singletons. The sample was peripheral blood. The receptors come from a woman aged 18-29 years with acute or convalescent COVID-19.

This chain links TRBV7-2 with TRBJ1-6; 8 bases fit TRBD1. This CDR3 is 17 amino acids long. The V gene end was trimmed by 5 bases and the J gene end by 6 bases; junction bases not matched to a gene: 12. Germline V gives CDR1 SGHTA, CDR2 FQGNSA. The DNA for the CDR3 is TGTGCCAGCAGCCCCTCGGACAGGGTTGTATTTAATTCACCCCTCCACTTT. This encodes CASSPSDRVVFNSPLHF.

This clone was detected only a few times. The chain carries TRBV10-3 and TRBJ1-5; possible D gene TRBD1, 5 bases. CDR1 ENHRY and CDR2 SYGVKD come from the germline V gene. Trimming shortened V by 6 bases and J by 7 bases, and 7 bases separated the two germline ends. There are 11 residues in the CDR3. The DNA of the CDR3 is TGTGCCATCAGGGGGGGGCAGCCCCAGCATTTT. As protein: CAIRGGQPQHF.

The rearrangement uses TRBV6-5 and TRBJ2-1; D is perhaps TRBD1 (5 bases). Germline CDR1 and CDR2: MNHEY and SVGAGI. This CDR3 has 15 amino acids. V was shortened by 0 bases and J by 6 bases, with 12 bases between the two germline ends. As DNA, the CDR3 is TGTGCCAGCAGTTACTCCCAGGGATTGGTCAATGAGCAGTTCTTC. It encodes CASSYSQGLVNEQFF.

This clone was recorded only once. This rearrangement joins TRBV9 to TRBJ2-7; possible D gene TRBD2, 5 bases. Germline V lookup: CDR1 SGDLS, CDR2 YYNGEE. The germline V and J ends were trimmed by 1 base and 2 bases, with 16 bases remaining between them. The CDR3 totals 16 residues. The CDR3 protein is CASSVSGRGTTYEQYF. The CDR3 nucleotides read TGTGCCAGCAGCGTATCAGGCCGGGGTACGACCTACGAGCAGTACTTC. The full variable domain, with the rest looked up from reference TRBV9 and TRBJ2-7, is DSGVTQTPKHLITATGQRVTLRCSPRSGDLSVYWYQQSLDQGLQFLIQYYNGEERAKGNILERFSAQQFPDLHSELNLSSLELGDSALYFCASSVSGRGTTYEQYFGPGTRLTVT.

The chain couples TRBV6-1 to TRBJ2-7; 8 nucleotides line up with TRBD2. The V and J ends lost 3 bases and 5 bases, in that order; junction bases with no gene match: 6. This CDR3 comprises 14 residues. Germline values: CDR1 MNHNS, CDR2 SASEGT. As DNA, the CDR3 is TGTGCCAGCAGTGATAGAGCGGGGGCCGACGAGCAGTACTTC. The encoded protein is CASSDRAGADEQYF.

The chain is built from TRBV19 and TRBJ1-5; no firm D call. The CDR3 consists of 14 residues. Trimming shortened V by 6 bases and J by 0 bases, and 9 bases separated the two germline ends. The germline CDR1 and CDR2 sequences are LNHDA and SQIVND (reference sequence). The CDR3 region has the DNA TGTGCCAGTAGGGTCGGAGATAGCAATCAGCCCCAGCATTTT. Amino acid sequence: CASRVGDSNQPQHF.

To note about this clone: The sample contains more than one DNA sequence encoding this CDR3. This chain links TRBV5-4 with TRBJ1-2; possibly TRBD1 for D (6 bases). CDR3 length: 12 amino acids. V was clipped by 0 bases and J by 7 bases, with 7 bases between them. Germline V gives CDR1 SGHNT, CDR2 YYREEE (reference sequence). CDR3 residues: CASSLDRAGYTF. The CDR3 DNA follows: TGTGCCAGCAGCTTGGACAGGGCTGGCTACACCTTC.

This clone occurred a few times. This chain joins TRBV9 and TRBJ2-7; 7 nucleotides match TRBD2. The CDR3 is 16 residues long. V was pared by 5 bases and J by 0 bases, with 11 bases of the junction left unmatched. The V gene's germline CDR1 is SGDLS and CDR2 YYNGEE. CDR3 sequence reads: CASSGSGGGSSYEQYF. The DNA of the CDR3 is TGTGCCAGCAGTGGCAGCGGCGGGGGAAGCTCCTACGAGCAGTACTTC.

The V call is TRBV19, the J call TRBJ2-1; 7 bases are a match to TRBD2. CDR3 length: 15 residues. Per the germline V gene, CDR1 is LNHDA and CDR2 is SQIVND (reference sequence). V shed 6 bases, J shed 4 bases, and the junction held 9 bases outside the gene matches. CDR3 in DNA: TGTGCCAGTAGCCCTCAGGCGGGGGAATACAATGAGCAGTTCTTC. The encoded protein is CASSPQAGEYNEQFF.

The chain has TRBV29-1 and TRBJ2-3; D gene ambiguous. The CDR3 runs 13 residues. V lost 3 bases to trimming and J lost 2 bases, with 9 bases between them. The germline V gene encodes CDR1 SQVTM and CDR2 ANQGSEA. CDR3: CSVEASYTDTQYF. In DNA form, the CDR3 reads TGCAGCGTTGAGGCCTCATACACAGATACGCAGTATTTT.

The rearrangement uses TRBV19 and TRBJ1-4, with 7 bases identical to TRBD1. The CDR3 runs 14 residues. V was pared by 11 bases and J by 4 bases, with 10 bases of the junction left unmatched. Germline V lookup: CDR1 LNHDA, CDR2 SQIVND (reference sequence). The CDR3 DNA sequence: TGTGCCTCTAGGAGCCGGGACAGTAATGAAAAACTGTTTTTT. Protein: CASRSRDSNEKLFF.

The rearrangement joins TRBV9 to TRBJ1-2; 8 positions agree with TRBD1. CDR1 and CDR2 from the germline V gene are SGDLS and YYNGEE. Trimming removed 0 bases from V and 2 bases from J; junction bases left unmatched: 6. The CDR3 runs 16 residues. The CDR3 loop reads CASSVGRQGANYGYTF. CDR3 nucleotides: TGTGCCAGCAGCGTAGGGCGGCAGGGGGCAAACTATGGCTACACCTTC.

CDR3 coding DNA: TGTGCCAGCTATCCATACAGATCCCGGTGGACTGAAGCTTTCTTT. Encoded protein: CASYPYRSRWTEAFF. The chain combines TRBV27 with TRBJ1-1, with unresolved D. CDR1 MNHEY and CDR2 SMNVEV come from the germline V gene (reference sequence). V dropped 8 bases and J dropped 5 bases, with 21 bases sitting between them. CDR3 length equals 15 residues.

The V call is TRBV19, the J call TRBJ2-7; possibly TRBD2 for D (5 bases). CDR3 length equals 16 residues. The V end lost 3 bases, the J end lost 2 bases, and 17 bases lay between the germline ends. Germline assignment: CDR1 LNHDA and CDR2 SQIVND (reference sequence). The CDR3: CASSIRGSSIPYEQYF. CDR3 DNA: TGTGCCAGTAGTATCCGGGGATCAAGTATTCCCTACGAGCAGTACTTC.

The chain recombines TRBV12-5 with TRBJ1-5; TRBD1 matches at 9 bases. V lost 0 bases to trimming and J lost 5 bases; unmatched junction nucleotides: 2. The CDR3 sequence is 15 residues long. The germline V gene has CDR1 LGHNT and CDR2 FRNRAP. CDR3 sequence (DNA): TGTGCTAGTGGTTTGGTACAGGGGGCGGATCAGCCCCAGCATTTT. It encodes CASGLVQGADQPQHF.

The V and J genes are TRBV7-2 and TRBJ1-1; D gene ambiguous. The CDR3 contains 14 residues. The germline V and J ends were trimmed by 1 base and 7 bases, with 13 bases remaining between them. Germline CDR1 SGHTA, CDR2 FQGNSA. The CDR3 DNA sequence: TGTGCCAGCAGCTTAGAGGATTGGCGGGGTGAAGCTTTCTTT. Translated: CASSLEDWRGEAFF.

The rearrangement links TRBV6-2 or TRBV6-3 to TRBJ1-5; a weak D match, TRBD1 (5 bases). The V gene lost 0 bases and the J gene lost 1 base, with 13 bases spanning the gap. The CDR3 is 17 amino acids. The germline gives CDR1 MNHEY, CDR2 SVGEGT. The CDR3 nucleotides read TGTGCCAGCAGTTACTCGAAGGGGATTCGGAGCAATCAGCCCCAGCATTTT. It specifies CASSYSKGIRSNQPQHF.

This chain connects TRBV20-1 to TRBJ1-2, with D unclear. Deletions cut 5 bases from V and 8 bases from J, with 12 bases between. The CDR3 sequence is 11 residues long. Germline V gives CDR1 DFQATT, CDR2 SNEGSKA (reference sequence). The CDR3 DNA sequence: TGCAGTGCTCCACAGCCCGAAGGCTACACCTTC. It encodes CSAPQPEGYTF.

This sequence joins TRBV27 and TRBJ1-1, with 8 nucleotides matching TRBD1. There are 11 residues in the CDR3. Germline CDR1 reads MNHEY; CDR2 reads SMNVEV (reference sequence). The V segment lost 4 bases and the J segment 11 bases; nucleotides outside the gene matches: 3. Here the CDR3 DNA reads TGTGCCAGCAGTTCGGACAGGGAGGCTTTCTTT. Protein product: CASSSDREAFF.

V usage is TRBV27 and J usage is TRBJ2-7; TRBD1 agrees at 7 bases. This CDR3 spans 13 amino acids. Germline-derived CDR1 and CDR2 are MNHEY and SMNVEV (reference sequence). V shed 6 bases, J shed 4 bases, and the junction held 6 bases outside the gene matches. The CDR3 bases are TGTGCCAGCAGGGCGACAGGGATTTACGAGCAGTACTTC. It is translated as CASRATGIYEQYF.

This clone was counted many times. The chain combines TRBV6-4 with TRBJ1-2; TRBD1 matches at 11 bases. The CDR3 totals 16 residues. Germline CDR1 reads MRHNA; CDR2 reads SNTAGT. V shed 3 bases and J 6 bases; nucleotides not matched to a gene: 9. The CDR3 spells CASSESPDRGLHGYTF. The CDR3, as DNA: TGTGCCAGCAGTGAGTCCCCGGACAGGGGGCTGCATGGCTACACCTTC.

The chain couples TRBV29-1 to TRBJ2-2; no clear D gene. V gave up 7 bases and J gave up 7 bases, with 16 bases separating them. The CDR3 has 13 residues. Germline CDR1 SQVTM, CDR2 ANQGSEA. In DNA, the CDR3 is TGCAGCGGGGTGGCAGAGCTAGACGGGGAGCTGTTTTTT. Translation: CSGVAELDGELFF.

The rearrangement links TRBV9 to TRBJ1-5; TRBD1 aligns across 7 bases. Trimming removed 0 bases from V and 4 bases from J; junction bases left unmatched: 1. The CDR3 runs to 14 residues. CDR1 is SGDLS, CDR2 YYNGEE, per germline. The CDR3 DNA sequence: TGTGCCAGCAGCGTAGGGGACAGAAATCAGCCCCAGCATTTT. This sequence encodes CASSVGDRNQPQHF.

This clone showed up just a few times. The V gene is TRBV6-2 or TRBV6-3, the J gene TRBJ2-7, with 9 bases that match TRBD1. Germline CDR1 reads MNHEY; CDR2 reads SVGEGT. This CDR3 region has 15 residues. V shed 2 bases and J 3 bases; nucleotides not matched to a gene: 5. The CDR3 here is CASSYQGQGGYEQYF. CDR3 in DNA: TGTGCCAGCAGTTACCAGGGACAGGGAGGCTACGAGCAGTACTTC.

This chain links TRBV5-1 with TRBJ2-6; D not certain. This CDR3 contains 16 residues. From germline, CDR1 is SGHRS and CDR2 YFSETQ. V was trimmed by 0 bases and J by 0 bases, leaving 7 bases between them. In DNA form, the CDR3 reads TGCGCCAGCAGCTTGGTTTCTAGCTCTGGGGCCAACGTCCTGACTTTC. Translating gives CASSLVSSSGANVLTF.